The 28 T cell receptor beta chains given below trace back to one sample, sequenced in a study of CD8 T cells in ankylosing spondylitis. MiXCR was run by TCRdb on the 5' RACE reads, yielding one entry per CDR3 protein. The table has about 150,000 distinct CDR3 sequences, roughly 44% seen once; the top ten hold roughly 15%. The source material was synovial fluid, either unsorted or a sorted T cell fraction (not recorded which). Every receptor here comes from a male donor with ankylosing spondylitis.

The chain employs TRBV6-4 and TRBJ2-2; possibly TRBD1 or TRBD2 for D (5 bases each). This CDR3 comprises 23 residues. V was pared by 6 bases and J by 2 bases, with 37 bases between. CDR1 MRHNA and CDR2 SNTAGT come from the germline V gene. The CDR3 loop is CASRAGTEWSLVDPGLNTGELFF. The DNA of the CDR3 is TGTGCCAGCAGGGCCGGGACGGAATGGAGTCTAGTTGACCCTGGGCTTAACACCGGGGAGCTGTTTTTT.

There are many counts of this clonotype. This chain uses TRBV12-3 or TRBV12-4 with TRBJ2-7; 12 nucleotides align to TRBD2. The V and J ends lost 4 bases and 5 bases, in that order; junction bases with no gene match: 9. The CDR3 consists of 16 residues. The CDR3 DNA is TGTGCCAGCAGTTCCCTAGCGGGAGGGGGGATGAACGAGCAGTACTTC. Amino acids: CASSSLAGGGMNEQYF.

This sequence joins TRBV9 and TRBJ2-1; tentatively, D is TRBD1 or TRBD2 (5 bases each). The germline gives CDR1 SGDLS, CDR2 YYNGEE. The CDR3 loop spans 16 amino acids. The V end was cut by 0 bases, the J end by 7 bases, with 17 bases between. CDR3 residues: CASSVVGDPLGNEQFF. CDR3 sequence (DNA): TGTGCCAGCAGCGTAGTTGGGGACCCCCTTGGGAATGAGCAGTTCTTC.

In this sample, this clonotype turned up a few times. V and J are TRBV4-3 and TRBJ1-1, with D uncertain. V was trimmed by 3 bases and J by 4 bases, leaving 15 bases between them. The CDR3 runs to 15 residues. Germline V CDR1 and CDR2: LGHNA, YSLEER. CDR3 protein: CASSHSIGWSTEAFF. The CDR3 DNA reads TGCGCCAGCAGCCATTCAATCGGTTGGAGCACTGAAGCTTTCTTT.

The sample holds a few counts of this clonotype. The chain is built from TRBV4-1 and TRBJ2-1; possibly TRBD2 for D (5 bases). The germline V and J ends were trimmed by 4 bases and 0 bases, with 16 bases remaining between them. From germline, CDR1 is MGHRA and CDR2 YSYEKL. The CDR3 runs to 17 residues. CDR3 region: CASSLIRTLSSYNEQFF. CDR3 coding DNA: TGCGCCAGCAGCCTGATCAGGACTTTGAGCTCCTACAATGAGCAGTTCTTC.

This chain's CDR3 is CASSFDTQYF. The CDR3, as DNA: TGTGCCAGCAGCTTTGATACGCAGTATTTT. The rearrangement uses TRBV11-2 and TRBJ2-3; no firm D call. V dropped 3 bases and J dropped 6 bases, with 1 base sitting between them. Looked up from germline, CDR1 is SGHAT and CDR2 is FQNNGV. The CDR3 consists of 10 residues.

This clonotype has at least ten counts. The gene calls are TRBV12-3 or TRBV12-4 and TRBJ2-2; 10 nucleotides agree with TRBD2. There are 13 residues in the CDR3. Losses at the gene ends were 9 bases for V and 7 bases for J; bases not matched to a gene: 5. The CDR3 nucleotides read TGTGCCAGTTTAGCGGGGGGCCACGGGGAGCTGTTTTTT. Encoded protein: CASLAGGHGELFF.

This chain links TRBV20-1 with TRBJ1-6; tentatively, D is TRBD1 (5 bases). Deletions cut 0 bases from V and 0 bases from J, with 15 bases between. The CDR3 totals 18 residues. Per the germline V gene, CDR1 is DFQATT and CDR2 is SNEGSKA (reference sequence). CDR3 DNA: TGCAGTGCTAGAGATGACGGTGCAGGGAGCTCCTATAATTCACCCCTCCACTTT. Protein product: CSARDDGAGSSYNSPLHF.

This clonotype was seen ten or more times. J is TRBJ1-1 and V is TRBV5-1, with D possibly TRBD1 on 6 matching bases. CDR1 is SGHRS, CDR2 YFSETQ, per germline. V lost 6 bases, J lost 7 bases, and 10 bases lay in between. The CDR3 runs 11 residues. The CDR3 DNA is TGCGCCAGCACCCAGGACAGTGAAGCTTTCTTT. Translation gives CASTQDSEAFF.

For the CDR3, the DNA is TGTGCCAGCAGCGCCCTAGCGGGAGGGCGTGGGGATGAGCAGTTCTTC. Its protein product is CASSALAGGRGDEQFF. V is TRBV7-9 and J is TRBJ2-1; 12 nucleotides match TRBD2. V shed 5 bases, J shed 8 bases, and the junction held 10 bases outside the gene matches. The CDR3 covers 16 residues. Germline V CDR1 and CDR2: SEHNR, FQNEAQ (reference sequence).

V gene TRBV2 combines with J gene TRBJ2-1, with 8 nucleotides matching TRBD2. V shed 2 bases, J shed 2 bases, and the junction held 11 bases outside the gene matches. Germline V CDR1 and CDR2: SNHLY, FYNNEI. The CDR3 totals 18 residues. The DNA of the CDR3 is TGTGCCAGCAGTGAACTCCTAGTTTTAGCGGGGCCCTACAATGAGCAGTTCTTC. As protein: CASSELLVLAGPYNEQFF.

This chain joins TRBV15 and TRBJ2-7, with D hard to call. The CDR3 consists of 15 residues. V lost 0 bases to trimming and J lost 8 bases, with 17 bases between them. Germline CDR1 and CDR2: LNHNV and YYDKDF (reference sequence). CDR3 sequence reads: CATSRDGLSKTKQYF. CDR3 coding DNA: TGTGCCACCAGCAGAGATGGCTTGTCGAAGACGAAGCAGTACTTC.

The V call is TRBV12-3 or TRBV12-4, the J call TRBJ2-1, with D maybe TRBD1 (6 bases). This CDR3 is 14 amino acids long. Trimming shortened V by 1 base and J by 2 bases, and 6 bases separated the two germline ends. CDR3 in amino acids: CASSLGTAYNEQFF. The CDR3 nucleotides are TGTGCCAGCAGTTTAGGGACAGCCTACAATGAGCAGTTCTTC.

The rearrangement uses TRBV3-1 and TRBJ1-1, with D perhaps matching TRBD1 (6 bases). V lost 1 base and J 10 bases, leaving 19 bases between the germline ends. From germline, CDR1 is LGHDT and CDR2 YNNKEL (reference sequence). The CDR3 loop spans 15 amino acids. In nucleotides, the CDR3 is TGTGCCAGCAGCCAAGTTAGGGGACCGGGAGGGGGAGCTTTCTTT. Amino acids: CASSQVRGPGGGAFF.

This clonotype came up a few times. V usage is TRBV12-3 or TRBV12-4 and J usage is TRBJ1-1; TRBD1 is a possible D gene (6 bases). The CDR3 loop spans 17 amino acids. Trimming took 10 bases from V and 0 from J, leaving 24 bases between them. This CDR3 reads CATRNFRDNFMNTEAFF. CDR3 nucleotides: TGTGCCACCAGAAACTTCCGGGACAATTTCATGAACACTGAAGCTTTCTTT.

This clonotype was detected a few times. The chain uses TRBV12-3 or TRBV12-4 and TRBJ2-3, with 11 positions matching TRBD1. The V gene end was trimmed by 7 bases and the J gene end by 7 bases; junction bases not matched to a gene: 10. The CDR3 is 15 amino acids. CDR3 loop: CASTQWDRGANTQYF. DNA of the CDR3: TGTGCCAGCACCCAATGGGACAGGGGGGCTAATACGCAGTATTTT.

Many counts were recorded for this clonotype. The chain couples TRBV20-1 to TRBJ2-1; no definite D call. Trimming removed 3 bases from V and 4 bases from J, with 13 bases in between. CDR3 length: 14 residues. Looked up from germline, CDR1 is DFQATT and CDR2 is SNEGSKA (reference sequence). CDR3 DNA sequence: TGCAGTGCTAGTCCTAGTCCGGATTACAATGAGCAGTTCTTC. It specifies CSASPSPDYNEQFF.

The chain combines TRBV12-3 or TRBV12-4 with TRBJ1-4; 7 bases align to TRBD1. CDR3 length: 15 residues. The V segment lost 7 bases and the J segment 4 bases; nucleotides outside the gene matches: 9. The CDR3 coding sequence is TGTGCCAGCAAAAGAACAGGGGAAGGTAATGAAAAACTGTTTTTT. Its protein is CASKRTGEGNEKLFF.

The chain has TRBV5-1 and TRBJ2-1, with no clear D. Germline assignment: CDR1 SGHRS and CDR2 YFSETQ. The CDR3 spans 13 residues. V gave up 7 bases and J gave up 3 bases, with 11 bases separating them. The CDR3 DNA reads as TGCGCCAGCCGAGAAGAGGTCTACAATGAGCAGTTCTTC. It is translated as CASREEVYNEQFF. Full variable domain (rest looked up from reference TRBV5-1 and TRBJ2-1): KAGVTQTPRYLIKTRGQQVTLSCSPISGHRSVSWYQQTPGQGLQFLFEYFSETQRNKGNFPGRFSGRQFSNSRSEMNVSTLELGDSALYLCASREEVYNEQFFGPGTRLTVL.

The table lists this clonotype with many counts. The CDR3 DNA is TGTGCCAGCAGCCCCACATGGAACACCGGGGAGCTGTTTTTT. It is translated as CASSPTWNTGELFF. This rearrangement joins TRBV12-3 or TRBV12-4 to TRBJ2-2; D unclear. The CDR3 is 14 amino acids. V dropped 6 bases and J dropped 1 base, with 9 bases sitting between them.

This clonotype has only a few counts. The chain links TRBV7-6 to TRBJ2-1, with 9 positions matching TRBD1. The CDR3 runs 16 residues. Germline values: CDR1 SGHVS, CDR2 FNYEAQ. The V segment lost 4 bases and the J segment 4 bases; nucleotides outside the gene matches: 8. The CDR3 DNA follows: TGTGCCAGCAGCTCGCTCCAGGGACAGGGTTACAATGAGCAGTTCTTC. This translates into CASSSLQGQGYNEQFF.

This clonotype was seen only a few times. The chain combines TRBV7-9 with TRBJ1-1; D remains unclear. V lost 8 bases and J 1 base, leaving 5 bases between the germline ends. The CDR3 covers 11 residues. Germline values: CDR1 SEHNR, CDR2 FQNEAQ (reference sequence). DNA for the CDR3: TGTGCCAGCTCGGGGAACACTGAAGCTTTCTTT. It translates to CASSGNTEAFF.

This sequence joins TRBV2 and TRBJ2-7, with no clear D. CDR1 and CDR2 from the germline V gene are SNHLY and FYNNEI. V was clipped by 5 bases and J by 4 bases, with 6 bases between them. The CDR3 extends over 11 amino acids. The CDR3 DNA sequence: TGTGCCAGCAGTACCCTTTACGAGCAGTACTTC. It yields the protein CASSTLYEQYF.

The V and J genes are TRBV7-2 and TRBJ1-6; D is possibly TRBD1 (6 bases). CDR3 length: 12 amino acids. Between the trimmed V and J ends, which lost 7 bases and 10 bases, there was a span of 11 bases. CDR1 is SGHTA, CDR2 FQGNSA, per germline. The CDR3 DNA follows: TGTGCCAGCACCACAGGGCGGTCACCCCTCCACTTT. Its translation: CASTTGRSPLHF.

The J gene is TRBJ1-1, the V gene TRBV3-1; D ambiguous. The V gene's germline CDR1 is LGHDT and CDR2 YNNKEL (reference sequence). The ends were cut back, 0 bases at V and 3 bases at J, with 11 bases in the middle. The length of the CDR3 is 15 residues. Written as DNA, the CDR3 is TGTGCCAGCAGCCAAGATCCTGGCAGATACACTGAAGCTTTCTTT. It is translated as CASSQDPGRYTEAFF. The complete variable domain, with remaining parts taken from reference TRBV3-1 and TRBJ1-1, reads DTAVSQTPKYLVTQMGNDKSIKCEQNLGHDTMYWYKQDSKKFLKIMFSYNNKELIINETVPNRFSPKSPDKAHLNLHINSLELGDSAVYFCASSQDPGRYTEAFFGQGTRLTVV.

The V gene is TRBV7-2, the J gene TRBJ2-1; D possibly corresponds to TRBD2 (5 bases). The germline CDR1 and CDR2 sequences are SGHTA and FQGNSA. V was clipped by 2 bases and J by 7 bases, with 24 bases between them. This CDR3 region has 18 residues. The CDR3 DNA reads TGTGCCAGCAGCTTAACGCGCCCACTAGATATCTCGAGGAATGAGCAGTTCTTC. This encodes CASSLTRPLDISRNEQFF.

The V and J genes are TRBV7-9 and TRBJ1-1; perhaps TRBD1 as D (5 bases). The CDR3 sequence is 16 residues long. Germline loops: CDR1 SEHNR, CDR2 FQNEAQ (reference sequence). Trimming left V 3 bases short and J 0 bases short, with 14 bases between. CDR3: CASSFHRWGVNTEAFF. The CDR3 region has the DNA TGTGCCAGCAGCTTCCATCGTTGGGGGGTGAACACTGAAGCTTTCTTT.

The rearrangement uses TRBV12-3 or TRBV12-4 and TRBJ2-7, with D perhaps TRBD2 (5 bases). Trimming stripped 5 bases from V and 6 bases from J, with 26 bases between. This CDR3 is 17 amino acids long. The CDR3: CASSPRAPPGVKAEQYF. The CDR3 bases are TGTGCCAGCAGTCCTCGGGCTCCTCCCGGGGTAAAAGCCGAGCAGTACTTC.